The 13 T cell receptor beta chains given below trace back to one sample, sequenced in a study of Ad26.COV2.S vaccination and SARS-CoV-2 variants. Measured with immunoSEQ multiplex PCR; TCRdb has only the in-frame clones, and not every one. The sample lists 440,000 or so clones, 80% to 90% occurring once. As for treatment: roughly 18 received Ad26.COV2.S at low or high dose, single or two shots; about 5 received placebo; per-sample allocation not given. Each sample was drawn 63 days after the first injection (of vaccine or placebo). The source material was peripheral blood, sampled in a trial of Ad26.COV2.S vaccine versus placebo. These TCRs come from a person between 18 and 60 years old who received the Ad26.COV2.S COVID-19 vaccine or a placebo.

The chain combines TRBV6-2 or TRBV6-3 with TRBJ1-5, with D hard to call. Germline V gene data show CDR1 as MNHEY and CDR2 as SVGEGT. The CDR3 contains 15 residues. With 5 bases removed from V and 2 bases from J, the gap between germline ends came to 13 bases. For the CDR3, the DNA is TGTGCCAGCAGTCAGGACCGGGCGGGCAATCAGCCCCAGCATTTT. The encoded protein is CASSQDRAGNQPQHF.

The CDR3 DNA reads as TGCAGCGTTGAAGACCGGGGGGCGGGAGTGTCCAATGAGCAGTTCTTC. Its translation is CSVEDRGAGVSNEQFF. The chain is built from TRBV29-1 and TRBJ2-1; weak D call: TRBD2 (7 bases). The CDR3 sequence is 16 residues long. V was cut by 0 bases and J by 6 bases, with 18 bases left in between. The germline V gene has CDR1 SQVTM and CDR2 ANQGSEA.

The chain employs TRBV28 and TRBJ1-5; 9 nucleotides match TRBD1. The V segment lost 2 bases and the J segment 2 bases; nucleotides outside the gene matches: 19. Germline V gene sequence: CDR1 MDHEN, CDR2 SYDVKM. The CDR3 consists of 21 residues. The CDR3 region is CASSLLPSGTGIPLGNQPQHF. The CDR3 DNA is TGTGCCAGCAGTTTACTCCCCTCCGGGACAGGGATCCCTCTTGGCAATCAGCCCCAGCATTTT.

The chain carries TRBV10-3 and TRBJ2-7; D remains unclear. The CDR3 has 15 amino acids. The germline gives CDR1 ENHRY, CDR2 SYGVKD. V was pared by 3 bases and J by 2 bases, with 14 bases between. The CDR3 sequence is CAISDLAESPYEQYF. CDR3 DNA: TGTGCCATCAGTGACCTCGCGGAGTCCCCCTACGAGCAGTACTTC.

This rearrangement joins TRBV6-2 or TRBV6-3 to TRBJ2-2, with 7 bases fitting TRBD2. With V trimmed by 0 bases and J by 5 bases, 6 bases remained unmatched. The CDR3 is 16 residues long. Germline assignment: CDR1 MNHEY and CDR2 SVGEGT. The CDR3 region is CASSYSPSGATGELFF. The CDR3 nucleotides read TGTGCCAGCAGTTACTCTCCTAGCGGAGCGACCGGGGAGCTGTTTTTT.

The chain carries TRBV29-1 and TRBJ2-3; 9 bases map to TRBD1. The CDR3 totals 15 residues. With 2 bases clipped from V and 2 bases from J, the junction kept 5 bases outside the gene matches. The germline CDR1 and CDR2 sequences are SQVTM and ANQGSEA. CDR3 sequence: CSVERGQGLTDTQYF. The DNA of the CDR3 is TGCAGCGTTGAAAGGGGACAGGGTCTCACAGATACGCAGTATTTT.

The J gene is TRBJ2-7, the V gene TRBV6-5; no definite D call. V gave up 0 bases and J gave up 4 bases, with 7 bases separating them. Germline V CDR1 and CDR2: MNHEY, SVGAGI. CDR3 length: 13 residues. The CDR3 bases are TGTGCCAGCAGTTACTCCTACCCATACGAGCAGTACTTC. Protein product: CASSYSYPYEQYF.

This chain links TRBV27 with TRBJ2-7; 9 positions agree with TRBD1. V was clipped by 3 bases and J by 5 bases; unmatched bases: 11. The CDR3 totals 16 residues. Germline CDR1 reads MNHEY; CDR2 reads SMNVEV (reference sequence). CDR3 nucleotide sequence: TGTGCCAGCAGTTTTGCGGCGGGGACAGGGCTAGACGAGCAGTACTTC. This encodes CASSFAAGTGLDEQYF.

V is TRBV18 and J is TRBJ1-5, with D unclear. This CDR3 is 17 amino acids long. The germline gives CDR1 KGHSH, CDR2 LQKENI. The V end lost 3 bases, the J end lost 0 bases, and 15 bases lay between the germline ends. The CDR3 protein is CASSPLPGTDSNQPQHF. The CDR3 coding sequence is TGTGCCAGCTCACCCCTACCAGGCACAGATAGCAATCAGCCCCAGCATTTT. The full variable domain, completed using reference TRBV18 and TRBJ1-5, is NAGVMQNPRHLVRRRGQEARLRCSPMKGHSHVYWYRQLPEEGLKFMVYLQKENIIDESGMPKERFSAEFPKEGPSILRIQQVVRGDSAAYFCASSPLPGTDSNQPQHFGDGTRLSIL.

V usage is TRBV3-1 (or the pseudogene TRBV3-2) and J usage is TRBJ1-2, with 7 nucleotides matching TRBD1. The CDR3 extends over 14 amino acids. V gave up 5 bases and J gave up 4 bases; unmatched junction bases: 7. Germline CDR1 reads LGHDT; CDR2 reads YNNKEL (reference sequence). The CDR3, as DNA: TGTGCCAGCAGCACCCGGGACAGATCCTATGGCTACACCTTC. Protein product: CASSTRDRSYGYTF.

V and J are TRBV6-5 and TRBJ2-1, with 7 bases that match TRBD1. This CDR3 region has 14 residues. Germline V lookup: CDR1 MNHEY, CDR2 SVGAGI. V gave up 7 bases and J gave up 8 bases; unmatched junction bases: 11. This CDR3 is CASISGTGAYEQFF. The DNA of the CDR3 is TGTGCCAGCATATCCGGCACAGGGGCTTATGAGCAGTTCTTC.

J is TRBJ1-2 and V is TRBV4-1; no clear D. Trimming cost V 4 bases and J 4 bases, with 16 bases left between them. CDR3 length: 15 amino acids. From germline, CDR1 is MGHRA and CDR2 YSYEKL. The CDR3 spells CASSPIVRPAYGYTF. Here the CDR3 DNA reads TGCGCCAGCAGCCCAATTGTCAGGCCTGCCTATGGCTACACCTTC.

The chain combines TRBV9 with TRBJ1-1, with 7 bases lining up with TRBD1. Unmatched junction bases numbered 13, after V lost 3 bases and J lost 11 bases. Germline CDR1 SGDLS, CDR2 YYNGEE. CDR3 length: 14 residues. The CDR3 sequence is CASSAWDSRMGAFF. In DNA, the CDR3 is TGTGCCAGCAGCGCCTGGGACAGTCGAATGGGGGCTTTCTTT.